Listed here are 8 T cell receptor beta chains from one sample, sequenced in a study of radiotherapy plus CTLA-4 blockade in lung cancer. This table comes from immunoSEQ multiplex PCR, and its TCRdb copy is limited to in-frame clones, with some not included. The sample includes 45,000 or so clones, around 77% of them seen just once. The sample consisted of peripheral blood, taken from a patient treated with radiotherapy plus ipilimumab. The receptors shown here come from a human donor with non-small cell lung cancer who had stable disease on radiotherapy plus ipilimumab.

A remark on this clone: One end of the junction varies from germline; a read error may be responsible. J is TRBJ1-1 and V is TRBV18; 7 nucleotides match TRBD1. CDR3 length: 16 amino acids. CDR1 and CDR2 (germline): KGHSH, LQKENI. As DNA, the CDR3 is TGTGCCAGCTCCCCACGGATTTCAGGGGGGAACACTGAAGCTTTCTTT. Amino acids: CASSPRISGGNTEAFF.

This chain uses TRBV4-2 with TRBJ1-4; 9 nucleotides agree with TRBD1. The CDR3 has 16 residues. V was clipped by 4 bases and J by 7 bases; unmatched bases: 10. Germline V CDR1 and CDR2: LGHNA, YNFKEQ. CDR3 coding DNA: TGTGCCAGCAGCCTTCCGCCGGGACAGGGCGCTGAAAAACTGTTTTTT. It encodes CASSLPPGQGAEKLFF.

The chain uses TRBV6-6 and TRBJ1-2, with D unclear. There are 12 residues in the CDR3. Germline V gene lookup returns CDR1 MNHNY and CDR2 SVGAGI (reference sequence). The germline V and J ends were trimmed by 11 bases and 5 bases, with 15 bases remaining between them. The CDR3 nucleotides are TGTGCCCACAACGATGCAGGATATGGCTACACCTTC. As protein: CAHNDAGYGYTF.

V usage is TRBV18 and J usage is TRBJ1-5; 7 nucleotides agree with TRBD1. The V gene end was trimmed by 6 bases and the J gene end by 9 bases; junction bases not matched to a gene: 11. Germline V CDR1 and CDR2: KGHSH, LQKENI. This CDR3 is built from 14 residues. The CDR3 DNA is TGTGCCAGCTCCCCCAGACAGGGCCCTTCGCCCCAGCATTTT. The encoded protein is CASSPRQGPSPQHF. Variable domain in full (rest from reference TRBV18 and TRBJ1-5): NAGVMQNPRHLVRRRGQEARLRCSPMKGHSHVYWYRQLPEEGLKFMVYLQKENIIDESGMPKERFSAEFPKEGPSILRIQQVVRGDSAAYFCASSPRQGPSPQHFGDGTRLSIL.

A few counts support this clone. V is TRBV4-1 and J is TRBJ1-2, with TRBD1 matching 11 bases. CDR3 size: 19 residues. Unmatched junction bases numbered 15, after V lost 1 base and J lost 5 bases. Germline CDR1 MGHRA, CDR2 YSYEKL. This chain's CDR3 is CASSQGFFGRTGGRYGYTF. The DNA for the CDR3 is TGCGCCAGCAGCCAAGGTTTCTTTGGTAGGACAGGGGGCCGGTATGGCTACACCTTC.

In regard to this clone: This sample includes further DNA sequences coding for the same CDR3. The V and J genes are TRBV7-9 and TRBJ2-1; D is possibly TRBD1 (6 bases). Trimming took 5 bases from V and 9 from J, leaving 11 bases between them. CDR3 length: 12 residues. Germline V gene sequence: CDR1 SEHNR, CDR2 FQNEAQ (reference sequence). CDR3 in DNA: TGTGCCAGCAGCCTCACAGGGACTGAGCAGTTCTTC. Translation: CASSLTGTEQFF. Based on the CDR3 plus reference TRBV7-9 and TRBJ2-1, the full variable domain is DTGVSQNPRHKITKRGQNVTFRCDPISEHNRLYWYRQTLGQGPEFLTYFQNEAQLEKSRLLSDRFSAERPKGSFSTLEIQRTEQGDSAMYLCASSLTGTEQFFGPGTRLTVL.

This chain links TRBV25-1 with TRBJ2-3; D call uncertain. The CDR3 is 12 amino acids. From germline, CDR1 is MGHDK and CDR2 SYGVNS. Trimming shortened V by 4 bases and J by 5 bases, and 7 bases separated the two germline ends. The CDR3 spells CASSGYIDTQYF. In DNA, the CDR3 is TGTGCCAGCAGTGGCTACATAGATACGCAGTATTTT.

J is TRBJ1-6 and V is TRBV13, with 7 bases matching TRBD1. The CDR3 is made up of 17 amino acids. Germline V CDR1 and CDR2: PRHDT, FYEKMQ (reference sequence). V shed 4 bases, J shed 5 bases, and the junction held 11 bases outside the gene matches. CDR3 region: CASSSGTAAPNNSPLHF. In DNA, the CDR3 is TGTGCCAGCAGCTCCGGGACAGCGGCTCCCAATAATTCACCCCTCCACTTT.